Shown below are 21 T cell receptor beta chains from a single sample sequenced in a study of post-analysis software for immune sequencing data. Study-wide findings and caveats: Patients had higher frequencies than controls of about 5 TRBV segments, including TRBV5-6, TRBV5-1 and TRBV20-1.

TCR beta cDNA libraries included unique molecular identifiers. One entry per CDR3 protein results from TCRdb running MiXCR on the PCR reads. This table has approximately 400,000 distinct CDR3 sequences, roughly 36% appearing once. These TCRs are of unknown antigen specificity. The sample was blood. These receptors originate from a girl between 10 and 17 years old with multiple sclerosis.

The genes are TRBV10-3 and TRBJ2-7, with D possibly TRBD1 on 6 matching bases. V lost 5 bases and J lost 6, with 17 bases in between. This CDR3 comprises 14 residues. Germline CDR1 is ENHRY and CDR2 is SYGVKD. The CDR3 loop is CAISSGAGVREQYF. The CDR3, as DNA: TGTGCCATCAGTTCCGGGGCAGGGGTCCGCGAGCAGTACTTC.

This clonotype was picked up a small number of times. V is TRBV13 and J is TRBJ1-1; D uncertain. Trimming took 1 base from V and 7 from J, leaving 4 bases between them. Germline loops: CDR1 PRHDT, CDR2 FYEKMQ (reference sequence). The CDR3 consists of 11 residues. The DNA of the CDR3 is TGTGCCAGCAGCTTAGTTAGTGAAGCTTTCTTT. Translating it yields CASSLVSEAFF.

The V gene is TRBV5-1, the J gene TRBJ1-1; weak D call: TRBD1 (6 bases). The CDR3 loop spans 15 amino acids. Germline V CDR1 and CDR2: SGHRS, YFSETQ. Trimming took off 2 bases at V and 3 bases at J, with 14 bases between the two ends. This CDR3 is CASSLVPGAYTEAFF. The CDR3 DNA follows: TGCGCCAGCAGCTTAGTCCCGGGGGCCTACACTGAAGCTTTCTTT. The full variable domain, its missing parts supplied by reference TRBV5-1 and TRBJ1-1, is KAGVTQTPRYLIKTRGQQVTLSCSPISGHRSVSWYQQTPGQGLQFLFEYFSETQRNKGNFPGRFSGRQFSNSRSEMNVSTLELGDSALYLCASSLVPGAYTEAFFGQGTRLTVV.

This clonotype was counted only a few times. The chain carries TRBV12-3 or TRBV12-4 and TRBJ1-2, with D perhaps matching TRBD1 (6 bases). The length of the CDR3 is 13 residues. Trimming took 6 bases from V and 8 from J, leaving 16 bases between them. The CDR3 nucleotides read TGTGCCAGCAGACAACGGGCCCAGGGGGGCTACACCTTC. It encodes CASRQRAQGGYTF.

This clonotype has a handful of counts. The chain carries TRBV12-3 or TRBV12-4 and TRBJ2-5; 7 bases line up with TRBD1. V trimming: 6 bases; J trimming: 3 bases; junction bases outside the gene matches: 13. This CDR3 region has 16 residues. For the CDR3, the DNA is TGTGCCAGCAGGCGCGATACCTGGGACAGCGAAGAGACCCAGTACTTC. Protein sequence: CASRRDTWDSEETQYF.

This sequence joins TRBV6-2 or TRBV6-3 and TRBJ2-7; TRBD2 might be the D (5 bases). The better agreement between TRBJ2-5 and the DNA end casts doubt on the J call. This CDR3 contains 14 residues. Germline CDR1 reads MNHEY; CDR2 reads SVGEGT. The CDR3 loop reads CASGEGPGLETQYF. The CDR3 DNA sequence: TGTGCCAGCGGCGAGGGCCCGGGCTTAGAGACCCAGTACTTC.

The chain is built from TRBV18 and TRBJ2-1; no clear D gene. The CDR3 loop spans 12 amino acids. Germline V lookup: CDR1 KGHSH, CDR2 LQKENI. V gave up 2 bases and J gave up 9 bases, with 8 bases separating them. CDR3 sequence: CASSPTGPEQFF. DNA for the CDR3: TGTGCCAGCTCACCAACTGGGCCTGAGCAGTTCTTC.

This rearrangement joins TRBV7-3 to TRBJ1-2; no clear D. The CDR3 extends over 15 amino acids. V was pared by 2 bases and J by 4 bases, with 14 bases between. Germline CDR1 is SGHTA and CDR2 is FQGTGA. The CDR3 here is CASSLLPGDGYGYTF. CDR3 sequence (DNA): TGTGCCAGCAGCTTATTACCCGGGGATGGCTATGGCTACACCTTC.

This clonotype appeared a few times. The chain couples TRBV6-5 to TRBJ1-4, with a tentative D call TRBD1 (6 bases). Germline V gene lookup returns CDR1 MNHEY and CDR2 SVGAGI. Trimming pared 2 bases from V and 2 bases from J, leaving 12 bases between. The CDR3 runs 16 residues. The CDR3 protein is CASSYNMGATNEKLFF. The CDR3 bases are TGTGCCAGCAGTTACAATATGGGGGCCACTAATGAAAAACTGTTTTTT.

Many counts were recorded for this clonotype. A read error may produce the germline difference seen at one junction end. V and J are TRBV5-1 and TRBJ2-5, with TRBD2 matching over 8 bases. The DNA end lines up better with TRBJ2-7; the J call may be wrong. Germline V gene data show CDR1 as SGHRS and CDR2 as YFSETQ. This CDR3 contains 14 residues. CDR3 sequence reads: CASSLAGGAYEQYF. CDR3 nucleotides: TGTGCCAGCAGCTTAGCCGGGGGGGCGTACGAGCAGTACTTC.

The V and J genes are TRBV25-1 and TRBJ1-2; maybe TRBD1 (6 bases). The CDR3 contains 16 residues. CDR1 MGHDK and CDR2 SYGVNS come from the germline V gene. The V end lost 4 bases, the J end lost 5 bases, and 20 bases lay between the germline ends. This CDR3 is CASSGSKQGLGYGYTF. DNA for the CDR3: TGTGCCAGCAGTGGATCGAAGCAGGGGCTAGGATATGGCTACACCTTC.

The chain links TRBV20-1 to TRBJ2-3; the match to TRBD2 covers 8 bases. The V gene end was trimmed by 6 bases and the J gene end by 5 bases; junction bases not matched to a gene: 13. Per the germline V gene, CDR1 is DFQATT and CDR2 is SNEGSKA (reference sequence). The CDR3 contains 15 residues. The CDR3 DNA is TGCAGTGCCGTTGTAGCGGGGACCGCACAAGATACGCAGTATTTT. Translated: CSAVVAGTAQDTQYF.

The genes are TRBV29-1 and TRBJ2-1; 10 bases are shared with TRBD2. The germline V gene has CDR1 SQVTM and CDR2 ANQGSEA. CDR3 size: 12 residues. With 8 bases clipped from V and 12 bases from J, the junction kept 10 bases outside the gene matches. The CDR3 loop reads CSTRPLAGGQFF. The DNA for the CDR3 is TGCAGCACCCGGCCCTTAGCGGGGGGGCAGTTCTTC.

The V call is TRBV5-1, the J call TRBJ2-5; D possibly corresponds to TRBD1 (8 bases). V was pared by 4 bases and J by 2 bases, with 15 bases between. This CDR3 is 15 amino acids long. CDR1 is SGHRS and CDR2 is YFSETQ in the germline V gene. The DNA of the CDR3 is TGCGCCAGCAGCGATGGACAGGGAGGGCAAGAGACCCAGTACTTC. The encoded protein is CASSDGQGGQETQYF.

This clonotype was detected a few times. This rearrangement joins TRBV7-2 to TRBJ2-7; D unresolved. Per germline, CDR1 SGHTA and CDR2 FQGNSA. The CDR3 extends over 15 amino acids. V gave up 1 base and J gave up 2 bases, with 12 bases separating them. The CDR3 sequence: CASSLDMDLTYEQYF. The CDR3 DNA sequence: TGTGCCAGCAGCTTAGATATGGACCTTACCTACGAGCAGTACTTC.

The chain carries TRBV12-3 or TRBV12-4 and TRBJ2-1; TRBD1 is a possible D gene (6 bases). This CDR3 has 12 amino acids. The V gene lost 6 bases and the J gene lost 6 bases, with 9 bases spanning the gap. CDR3 sequence: CASRLTGNEQFF. CDR3 nucleotide sequence: TGTGCCAGCAGACTGACAGGCAATGAGCAGTTCTTC.

The V and J genes are TRBV4-1 and TRBJ1-6; the D gene is possibly TRBD1 (5 bases). There are 18 residues in the CDR3. Trimming took 0 bases from V and 0 from J, leaving 12 bases between them. The germline CDR1 and CDR2 sequences are MGHRA and YSYEKL. The CDR3 spells CASSQEGGPGSYNSPLHF. The CDR3 bases are TGCGCCAGCAGCCAAGAGGGGGGTCCGGGCTCCTATAATTCACCCCTCCACTTT.

This clonotype has only a few counts. This sequence joins TRBV12-3 or TRBV12-4 and TRBJ1-1, with D possibly TRBD1 on 5 matching bases. The CDR3 covers 13 residues. Trimming cost V 3 bases and J 7 bases, with 12 bases left between them. The CDR3 protein is CASSLGDSGEAFF. Written as DNA, the CDR3 is TGTGCCAGCAGTTTGGGGGATAGTGGTGAAGCTTTCTTT.

The chain is built from TRBV5-1 and TRBJ2-5; 7 nucleotides agree with TRBD1. The junction had 8 bases not matched to a gene; V was cut back by 5 bases and J by 1 base. Looked up from germline, CDR1 is SGHRS and CDR2 is YFSETQ. This CDR3 has 15 amino acids. The CDR3 sequence: CASSSQGLVQETQYF. The CDR3 DNA reads TGCGCCAGCAGTTCACAGGGGTTGGTCCAAGAGACCCAGTACTTC.

This clonotype was observed a few times. This chain uses TRBV12-3 or TRBV12-4 with TRBJ2-7; D gene ambiguous. The CDR3 covers 13 residues. Trimming removed 2 bases from V and 5 bases from J, with 10 bases in between. The CDR3 coding sequence is TGTGCCAGCAGTTTAACCGGGTTTGACGAGCAGTACTTC. Its protein product is CASSLTGFDEQYF.

This clonotype was counted between two and nine times. The V call is TRBV7-2, the J call TRBJ1-2; D not resolved. From germline, CDR1 is SGHTA and CDR2 FQGNSA. V was shortened by 5 bases and J by 0 bases, with 10 bases between the two germline ends. The CDR3 runs 14 residues. The CDR3 spells CASSDPGTNYGYTF. The CDR3 bases are TGTGCCAGCAGCGACCCCGGGACTAACTATGGCTACACCTTC.